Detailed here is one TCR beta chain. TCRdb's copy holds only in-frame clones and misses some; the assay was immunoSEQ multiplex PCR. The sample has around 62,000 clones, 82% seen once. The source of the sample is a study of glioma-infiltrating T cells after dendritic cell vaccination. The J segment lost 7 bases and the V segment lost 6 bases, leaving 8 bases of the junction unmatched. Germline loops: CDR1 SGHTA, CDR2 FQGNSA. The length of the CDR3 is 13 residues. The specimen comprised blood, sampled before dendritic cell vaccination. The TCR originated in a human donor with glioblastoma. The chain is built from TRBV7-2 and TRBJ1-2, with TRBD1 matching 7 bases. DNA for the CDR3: TGTGCCAGCAGTTCACAGGGGAATCGTGGCTACACCTTC. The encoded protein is CASSSQGNRGYTF.